The clone carrying this T cell receptor (beta chain) was recorded once. Its antigen is as yet unknown. The PCR contained 60 Vbeta and 13 Jbeta primers. TCRdb's copy holds only in-frame clones and misses some; the assay was immunoSEQ multiplex PCR. Of about 30,000 clones in the sample, about 83% were seen once. Everyone who donated was a healthy bone marrow donor. The trim removed 1 base at V and 8 bases at J, leaving 13 bases unmatched. This CDR3 comprises 18 residues. This sample was included in a study of cytomegalovirus exposure and HLA in healthy donors. Study information: Among about 179 million T cells, an earlier analysis found roughly 100 million unique TCR beta sequences.

Findings of the study overall: In a later analysis, at a false discovery rate of 0.05, about 17,000 TCR beta sequences matched HLA alleles. TCR beta V- and J-gene trimming was later associated with a missense DCLRE1C variant.

V gene TRBV5-3 combines with J gene TRBJ2-1; 12 bases align to TRBD2. TRBV5-3 counts as an open reading frame of uncertain function. The sequenced material came from PBMCs. The clonotype was recovered from a boy aged 5-17 years in good health and CMV-seronegative. The CDR3 region has the DNA TGTGCCAGAAGCTTGTTTCTAGCGGGGGGGCCGTCAGGGTATGAGCAGTTCTTC. This codes for CARSLFLAGGPSGYEQFF.